This T cell receptor beta chain originates from a study of metastatic and nonmetastatic thyroid tumors. The CDR3 consists of 15 residues. V was cut by 1 base and J by 0 bases, with 7 bases left in between. Germline V lookup: CDR1 LNHDA, CDR2 SQIVND (reference sequence). None of the patients had undergone any treatment ahead of thyroid surgery. There are many counts of this clone. TCRdb re-called clones via MiXCR from the PCR reads. The table includes about 47,000 clones, roughly a quarter detected once. This chain uses TRBV19 with TRBJ1-5, with D hard to call. Sequenced: blood. The clonotype was recovered from a male donor with papillary thyroid cancer or a benign thyroid nodule (not recorded which). Some clones in this sample may be carry-over from other donors' samples. For the CDR3, the DNA is TGTGCCAGTAGTATAGGGGAGTATAGCAATCAGCCCCAGCATTTT. Its translation: CASSIGEYSNQPQHF.